The present T cell receptor beta chain was sequenced within a study of shared clonotypes between healthy human individuals. Study information: Two women and a few men aged 18 to 49 made up the donors. Study-level findings and limits: Sharing across four donors was highest in naive CD4 (roughly 5%) and lowest in memory CD8 (roughly 0.4%). Larger richness was generally estimated for naive than memory subsets. Although depth was large, rarefaction showed that sequencing of the sorted subsets was incomplete.

Assay: immunoSEQ multiplex PCR; the TCRdb copy retains only in-frame clones and omits some. The repertoire holds fewer than 1.4 million clones, with around 78% as singletons. Germline-derived CDR1 and CDR2 are SGHVS and FQNEAQ. Trimming removed 4 bases from V and 4 bases from J, with 14 bases in between. There are 15 residues in the CDR3. A remark on this clone: Its antigen is not known.

Sequences were obtained from memory CD4+ T cells from PBMCs. Subset here: CD45RA-negative fraction. The chain links TRBV7-8 to TRBJ1-5; D ambiguous. The TCR was taken from a man aged 18-30 years in good health. Some clones in this sample may be carry-over from other donors' samples. The CDR3 DNA sequence: TGTGCCAGCAGCTCACGGAGGTTCGGTAATCAGCCCCAGCATTTT. Translating it yields CASSSRRFGNQPQHF.